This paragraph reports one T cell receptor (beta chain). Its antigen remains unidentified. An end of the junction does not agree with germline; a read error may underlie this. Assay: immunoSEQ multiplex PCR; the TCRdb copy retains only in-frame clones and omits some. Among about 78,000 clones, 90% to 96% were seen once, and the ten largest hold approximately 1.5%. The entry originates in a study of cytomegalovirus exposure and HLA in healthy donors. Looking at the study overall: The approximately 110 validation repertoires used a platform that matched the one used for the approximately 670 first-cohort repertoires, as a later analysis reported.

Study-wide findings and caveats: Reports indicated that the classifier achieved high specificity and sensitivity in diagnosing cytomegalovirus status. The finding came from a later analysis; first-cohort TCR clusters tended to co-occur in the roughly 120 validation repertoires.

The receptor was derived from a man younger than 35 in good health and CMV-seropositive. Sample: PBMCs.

CDR3 sequence (DNA): TGTGCTAGCAGCTTAGGGGGCTCGTCTGCGGTCTCCTACAATGAGCAGTTCTTC. Residues: CASSLGGSSAVSYNEQFF. The V gene is TRBV7-7, the J gene TRBJ2-1; 7 bases match TRBD1. The CDR3 has 18 amino acids. Looked up from germline, CDR1 is SSHAT and CDR2 is FNYEAQ (reference sequence).